Each of the 22 T cell receptor beta chains below was sequenced from the same sample in a study of cytomegalovirus exposure and HLA in healthy donors (dated by TCRdb to about 2017). Libraries were prepared through the immunoSEQ multiplex PCR assay. For the multiplex PCR, a mixture combining 60 forward primers for TCR Vbeta segments and 13 reverse primers for TCR Jbeta segments was used. TCRdb re-hosts the immuneACCESS table, in-frame sequences only. Its copies lack some clones; in the studies checked, an unresolved V gene accounts for under half of them, and the cause for the rest is not known. For this sample there are over 85,000 clones; around three quarters appear just once. The ten largest clones represent about 0.5% of the sample. Sequencing used PBMCs. The receptors here all came from a young man in good health and CMV-seronegative.

This sequence joins TRBV4-3 and TRBJ2-3; 14 bases line up with TRBD2. V trimming: 4 bases; J trimming: 5 bases; junction bases outside the gene matches: 2. Germline CDR1 reads LGHNA; CDR2 reads YSLEER. This CDR3 comprises 15 residues. In DNA, the CDR3 is TGCGCCAGCAGCCCCGGACTAGCGGGGGGAGATACGCAGTATTTT. Translation: CASSPGLAGGDTQYF.

The chain has TRBV5-4 and TRBJ1-1; D possibly corresponds to TRBD1 (5 bases). The V end was cut by 2 bases, the J end by 1 base, with 21 bases between. Germline CDR1 SGHNT, CDR2 YYREEE (reference sequence). CDR3 length: 18 amino acids. The CDR3 DNA reads TGTGCCAGCAGCTTTAGGTATTTGAGGAATACAGGGAACACTGAAGCTTTCTTT. Translation: CASSFRYLRNTGNTEAFF.

This chain uses TRBV27 with TRBJ2-1; TRBD2 matches at 9 bases. This CDR3 has 15 amino acids. The ends lost 4 bases at V and 6 bases at J; junction bases unmatched: 7. Germline V lookup: CDR1 MNHEY, CDR2 SMNVEV (reference sequence). The CDR3 DNA sequence: TGTGCCAGCAGTTCCCCCCTAGCGGGGATCAATGAGCAGTTCTTC. As protein: CASSSPLAGINEQFF.

V gene TRBV25-1 combines with J gene TRBJ1-1; the D gene is possibly TRBD1 (5 bases). This CDR3 contains 14 residues. The germline V gene has CDR1 MGHDK and CDR2 SYGVNS. V was clipped by 4 bases and J by 2 bases, with 11 bases between them. In DNA, the CDR3 is TGTGCCAGCAGTGTGGGCAGGGTTAACACTGAAGCTTTCTTT. This gives the protein CASSVGRVNTEAFF.

The chain uses TRBV14 and TRBJ1-5; the D gene is possibly TRBD1 (5 bases). The germline V gene encodes CDR1 SGHDN and CDR2 FVKESK. There are 13 residues in the CDR3. Between the trimmed V and J ends, which lost 2 bases and 9 bases, there was a span of 11 bases. CDR3 amino acids: CASSQYRSSPQHF. Written as DNA, the CDR3 is TGTGCCAGCAGCCAATACAGGTCATCGCCCCAGCATTTT.

The chain carries TRBV19 and TRBJ1-2; weak D call: TRBD1 (6 bases). Trimming stripped 3 bases from V and 4 bases from J, with 12 bases between. CDR3 length equals 14 residues. Germline CDR1 and CDR2: LNHDA and SQIVND (reference sequence). CDR3 DNA: TGTGCCAGTAGTATTGTCGGGGGGCCCTATGGCTACACCTTC. This codes for CASSIVGGPYGYTF.

The chain uses TRBV6-9 and TRBJ2-1, with 8 bases that match TRBD2. The CDR3 loop spans 17 amino acids. Germline trimming cut 7 bases from V and 2 bases from J; bases unmatched to any gene: 13. Germline V gives CDR1 MNHGY, CDR2 SVAAGI. The CDR3 DNA reads as TGTGCCAGCACCCCTAAGCGGGGGACAACTACCTACAATGAGCAGTTCTTC. Translating gives CASTPKRGTTTYNEQFF.

A few counts support this clone. Here the CDR3 DNA reads TGTGCCAGCAGTTTTACGGTTAGCGGGTACAATGAGCAGTTCTTC. Amino acid sequence: CASSFTVSGYNEQFF. V and J are TRBV27 and TRBJ2-1; the match to TRBD2 covers 7 bases. This CDR3 region has 15 residues. Germline trimming cut 3 bases from V and 4 bases from J; bases unmatched to any gene: 6. Germline CDR1 MNHEY, CDR2 SMNVEV (reference sequence).

This chain links TRBV2 with TRBJ2-5; 9 positions agree with TRBD2. CDR1 and CDR2 (germline): SNHLY, FYNNEI. V lost 7 bases, J lost 5 bases, and 5 bases stayed unmatched. This CDR3 has 13 residues. The CDR3 nucleotides are TGTGCCAGCAATCTAGCGGGGCGGGAGACCCAGTACTTC. It codes for CASNLAGRETQYF.

The chain combines TRBV6-5 with TRBJ1-2; 7 bases align to TRBD1. Germline V lookup: CDR1 MNHEY, CDR2 SVGAGI. The CDR3 spans 13 residues. V was pared by 5 bases and J by 4 bases, with 4 bases of the junction left unmatched. Here the CDR3 reads CASSRDSFYGYTF. CDR3 coding DNA: TGTGCCAGCAGTCGGGACAGCTTCTATGGCTACACCTTC.

The chain has TRBV7-6 and TRBJ1-4; 10 bases are shared with TRBD1. Germline V gene data show CDR1 as SGHVS and CDR2 as FNYEAQ. The V and J ends lost 5 bases and 8 bases, in that order; junction bases with no gene match: 11. The length of the CDR3 is 16 residues. CDR3 in amino acids: CASSSLPGTGEEKLFF. The CDR3 region has the DNA TGTGCCAGCAGCAGCCTCCCCGGGACAGGGGAGGAAAAACTGTTTTTT.

In this sample, this clone turned up once. V is TRBV7-3 and J is TRBJ1-1; D is ambiguous. The CDR3 has 14 residues. With 4 bases removed from V and 6 bases from J, the gap between germline ends came to 15 bases. Germline V CDR1 and CDR2: SGHTA, FQGTGA. The CDR3 DNA follows: TGTGCCAGCAGCTCCCTCGCGGGAGTGGCTGAAGCTTTCTTT. It yields the protein CASSSLAGVAEAFF.

The chain carries TRBV5-1 and TRBJ1-4; D is unresolved. The CDR3 extends over 16 amino acids. With 4 bases removed from V and 5 bases from J, the gap between germline ends came to 18 bases. Germline V gene lookup returns CDR1 SGHRS and CDR2 YFSETQ. CDR3 region: CASSPKSPGLNEKLFF. CDR3 bases: TGCGCCAGCAGCCCCAAAAGTCCAGGACTGAATGAAAAACTGTTTTTT.

In its sample, this clone was seen a few times. This chain connects TRBV6-1 to TRBJ2-7, with TRBD1 matching over 9 bases. This CDR3 has 11 amino acids. V lost 8 bases, J lost 4 bases, and 0 bases stayed unmatched. CDR1 is MNHNS and CDR2 is SASEGT in the germline V gene. CDR3 nucleotide sequence: TGTGCCAGCGGACAGGGGTACGAGCAGTACGTC. Its protein is CASGQGYEQYV.

This clone was observed once. J is TRBJ2-1 and V is TRBV5-5, with D hard to call. The germline V gene has CDR1 SGHKS and CDR2 YYEKEE (reference sequence). V was cut by 1 base and J by 4 bases, with 3 bases left in between. This CDR3 spans 12 amino acids. Here the CDR3 DNA reads TGTGCCAGCAGCTTGCCGTACAATGAGCAGTTCTTC. This encodes CASSLPYNEQFF.

The V and J genes are TRBV7-9 and TRBJ1-3; the match to TRBD1 covers 9 bases. The CDR3 is 15 amino acids. Trimming at V came to 1 base and at J to 9 bases, leaving 7 bases not matched to a gene. Per the germline V gene, CDR1 is SEHNR and CDR2 is FQNEAQ (reference sequence). This CDR3 reads CASSLGDRVSSTIYF. The CDR3, as DNA: TGTGCCAGCAGCTTAGGGGACAGGGTTTCATCCACCATATATTTT.

The rearrangement joins TRBV10-3 to TRBJ1-3; D gene ambiguous. Germline CDR1 reads ENHRY; CDR2 reads SYGVKD. Trimming pared 0 bases from V and 3 bases from J, leaving 9 bases between. The CDR3 covers 15 residues. CDR3 region: CAISESGLDGNTIYF. The CDR3 bases are TGTGCCATCAGTGAGTCTGGGCTTGATGGAAACACCATATATTTT.

This clone has just a few counts. The chain is built from TRBV6-6 and TRBJ2-7; TRBD1 matches 9 bases. The V gene's germline CDR1 is MNHNY and CDR2 SVGAGI (reference sequence). This CDR3 region has 15 residues. J was trimmed by 7 bases and V by 2 bases; bases with no gene match: 9. The CDR3 nucleotides are TGTGCCAGCAGTTACACAGGGGGCGCCCCGGGGGAGCAGTACGTC. Translated, it gives CASSYTGGAPGEQYV.

The J gene is TRBJ2-7, the V gene TRBV18; the D gene is possibly TRBD1 (6 bases). Germline V gene sequence: CDR1 KGHSH, CDR2 LQKENI. This CDR3 region has 15 residues. The V end lost 3 bases, the J end lost 1 base, and 13 bases lay between the germline ends. The chain's CDR3 is CASSPQGTASYEQYF. CDR3 bases: TGTGCCAGCTCACCCCAGGGGACCGCTTCCTACGAGCAGTACTTC.

The chain employs TRBV10-1 and TRBJ2-1, with 10 bases that match TRBD1. This CDR3 has 13 amino acids. Germline-derived CDR1 and CDR2 are WNHNN and SYGVQD (reference sequence). V was pared by 4 bases and J by 9 bases, with 3 bases of the junction left unmatched. DNA for the CDR3: TGCGCCAGCAGTGGACAGGGGGCAGGTGAGCAGTTCTTC. It specifies CASSGQGAGEQFF.

The rearrangement uses TRBV5-1 and TRBJ1-1; TRBD1 is a possible D gene (5 bases). Germline CDR1 is SGHRS and CDR2 is YFSETQ. V was trimmed by 0 bases and J by 4 bases, leaving 10 bases between them. The CDR3 contains 14 residues. The DNA of the CDR3 is TGCGCCAGCAGCTTGGGACAGCGAGTCACTGAAGCTTTCTTT. Amino acids: CASSLGQRVTEAFF.

The rearrangement joins TRBV9 to TRBJ1-1; D gene unclear. Germline V gene sequence: CDR1 SGDLS, CDR2 YYNGEE. This CDR3 has 14 amino acids. Trimming cost V 4 bases and J 1 base, with 11 bases left between them. The DNA of the CDR3 is TGTGCCAGCAGCCCAACAGCAGCGAACACTGAAGCTTTCTTT. Translated, it gives CASSPTAANTEAFF. The full variable domain, rest sourced from reference TRBV9 and TRBJ1-1, is DSGVTQTPKHLITATGQRVTLRCSPRSGDLSVYWYQQSLDQGLQFLIQYYNGEERAKGNILERFSAQQFPDLHSELNLSSLELGDSALYFCASSPTAANTEAFFGQGTRLTVV.